This paragraph covers one T cell receptor (beta chain) sequence. The V gene lost 6 bases and the J gene lost 1 base, with 22 bases spanning the gap. The CDR3 sequence is 18 residues long. Germline V gene sequence: CDR1 MDHEN, CDR2 SYDVKM. In the original analysis: The assay estimated nucleated cells by amplifying reference gene primers. TCRdb's copy holds only in-frame clones and misses some; the assay was immunoSEQ multiplex PCR. The V and J calls and clone size were taken over from that table, and D and trimming were inferred from the DNA. In the table there are roughly 260,000 clones, more than 70% of which are singletons. This record belongs to a study of blood T cell repertoires in COVID-19. As for the study in general: Nucleic acid was either cDNA or gDNA, and it came from T cells, B-cell-depleted T cells, or PBMCs.

Recruited during active infection, patients (from Seattle) were subsequently followed longitudinally. The sequenced material came from peripheral blood. The TCR originated in a woman between 25 and 40 years old with COVID-19, enrolled during active disease. V and J are TRBV28 and TRBJ2-1, with a weak D call TRBD2 (7 bases). The CDR3 loop reads CASSSPRGGGRSYNEQFF. DNA of the CDR3: TGTGCCAGCAGCTCACCTAGGGGAGGGGGAAGGTCCTACAATGAGCAGTTCTTC. The entire variable domain, with the rest obtained from reference TRBV28 and TRBJ2-1, is as follows: DVKVTQSSRYLVKRTGEKVFLECVQDMDHENMFWYRQDPGLGLRLIYFSYDVKMKEKGDIPEGYSVSREKKERFSLILESASTNQTSMYLCASSSPRGGGRSYNEQFFGPGTRLTVL.